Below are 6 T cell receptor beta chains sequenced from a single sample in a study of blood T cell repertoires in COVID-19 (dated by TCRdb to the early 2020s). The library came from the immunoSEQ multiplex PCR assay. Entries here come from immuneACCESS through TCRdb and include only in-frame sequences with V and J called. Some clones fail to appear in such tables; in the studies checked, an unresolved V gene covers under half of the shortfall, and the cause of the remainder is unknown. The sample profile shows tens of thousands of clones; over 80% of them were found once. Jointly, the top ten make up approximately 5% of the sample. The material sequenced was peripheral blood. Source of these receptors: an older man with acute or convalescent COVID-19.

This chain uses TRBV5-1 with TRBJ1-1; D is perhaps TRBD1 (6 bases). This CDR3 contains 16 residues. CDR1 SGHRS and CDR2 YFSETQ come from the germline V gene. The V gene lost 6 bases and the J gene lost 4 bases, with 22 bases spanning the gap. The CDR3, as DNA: TGCGCCAGCAAATATCGGGACACCAGCCCGGGCACTGAAGCTTTCTTT. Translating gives CASKYRDTSPGTEAFF.

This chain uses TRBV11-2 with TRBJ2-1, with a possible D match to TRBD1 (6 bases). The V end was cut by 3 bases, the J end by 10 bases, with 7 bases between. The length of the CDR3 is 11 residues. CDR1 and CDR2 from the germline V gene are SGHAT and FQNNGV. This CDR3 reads CASSFGGEQFF. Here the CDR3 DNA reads TGTGCCAGCAGCTTTGGGGGCGAGCAGTTCTTC.

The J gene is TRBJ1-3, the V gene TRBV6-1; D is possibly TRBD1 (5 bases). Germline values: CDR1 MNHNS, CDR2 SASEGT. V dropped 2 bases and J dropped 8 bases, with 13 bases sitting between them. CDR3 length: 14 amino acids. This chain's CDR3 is CASSEQGSWDTIYF. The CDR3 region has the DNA TGTGCCAGCAGTGAACAGGGATCTTGGGACACCATATATTTT.

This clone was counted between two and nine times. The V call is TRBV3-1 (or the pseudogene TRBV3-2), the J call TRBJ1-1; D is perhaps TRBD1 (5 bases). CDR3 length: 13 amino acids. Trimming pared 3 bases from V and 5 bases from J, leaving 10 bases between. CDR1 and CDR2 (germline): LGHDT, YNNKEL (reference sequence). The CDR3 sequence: CASSHQGVTEAFF. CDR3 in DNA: TGTGCCAGCAGCCACCAGGGTGTTACTGAAGCTTTCTTT.

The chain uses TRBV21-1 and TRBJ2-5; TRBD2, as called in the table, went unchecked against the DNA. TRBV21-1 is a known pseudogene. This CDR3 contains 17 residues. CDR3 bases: TGTGCCAGCGTAAGGGGCTTTGGCGGGGGGAGATGGGAGACCCAGTACTTC. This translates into CASVRGFGGGRWETQYF.

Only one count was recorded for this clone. The CDR3 DNA sequence: TGTGCCATCAGTGAGCAGGGGGACACCGGGGAGCTGTTTTTT. Protein sequence: CAISEQGDTGELFF. This rearrangement joins TRBV10-3 to TRBJ2-2; 7 bases line up with TRBD1. CDR3 size: 14 residues. V trimming: 2 bases; J trimming: 3 bases; junction bases outside the gene matches: 0. The germline V gene encodes CDR1 ENHRY and CDR2 SYGVKD.